This T cell receptor beta chain derives from a study of blood T cell repertoires in COVID-19. TCRdb keeps only in-frame clones here, not all; method: immunoSEQ multiplex PCR. The table has about 180,000 clones, more than 65% seen once. The TCR comes from a man aged 50-60 years who had recovered from COVID-19. The sequenced material came from PBMCs or T cells enriched from blood (not recorded which).

CDR3 bases: TGTGCCAGCAGCCTAATGGGGGCTTCCACTGAAGCTTTCTTT. Translating it yields CASSLMGASTEAFF. V usage is TRBV5-4 and J usage is TRBJ1-1; tentative D call: TRBD1 (6 bases). Trimming pared 4 bases from V and 4 bases from J, leaving 14 bases between. The length of the CDR3 is 14 residues. Per germline, CDR1 SGHNT and CDR2 YYREEE (reference sequence).